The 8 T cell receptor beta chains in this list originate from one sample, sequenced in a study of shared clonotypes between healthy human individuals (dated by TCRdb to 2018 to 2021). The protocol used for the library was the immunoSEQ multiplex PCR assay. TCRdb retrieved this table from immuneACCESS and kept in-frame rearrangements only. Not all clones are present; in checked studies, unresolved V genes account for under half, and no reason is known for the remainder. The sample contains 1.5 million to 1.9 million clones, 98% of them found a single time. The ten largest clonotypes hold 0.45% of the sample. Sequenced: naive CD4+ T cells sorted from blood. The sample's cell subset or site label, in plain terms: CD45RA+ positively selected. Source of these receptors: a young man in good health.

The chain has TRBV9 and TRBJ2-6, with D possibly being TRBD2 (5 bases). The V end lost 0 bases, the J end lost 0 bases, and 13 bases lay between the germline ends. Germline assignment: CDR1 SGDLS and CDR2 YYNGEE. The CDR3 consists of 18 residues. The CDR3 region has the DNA TGTGCCAGCAGCGTAGGCCCGGACTTCGGCTCTGGGGCCAACGTCCTGACTTTC. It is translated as CASSVGPDFGSGANVLTF.

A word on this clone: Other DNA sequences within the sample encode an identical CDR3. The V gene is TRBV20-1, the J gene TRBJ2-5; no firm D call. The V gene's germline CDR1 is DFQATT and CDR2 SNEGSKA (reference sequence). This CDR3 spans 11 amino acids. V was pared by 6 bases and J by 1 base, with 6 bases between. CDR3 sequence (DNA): TGCAGTGCGTTCCTCCAAGAGACCCAGTACTTC. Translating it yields CSAFLQETQYF.

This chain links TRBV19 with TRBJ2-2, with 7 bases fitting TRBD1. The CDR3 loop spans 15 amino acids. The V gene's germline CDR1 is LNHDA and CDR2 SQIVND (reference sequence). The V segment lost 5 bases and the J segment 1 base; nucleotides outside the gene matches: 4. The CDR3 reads CASSGQVLNTGELFF. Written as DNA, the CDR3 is TGTGCCAGTAGTGGACAGGTCTTGAACACCGGGGAGCTGTTTTTT.

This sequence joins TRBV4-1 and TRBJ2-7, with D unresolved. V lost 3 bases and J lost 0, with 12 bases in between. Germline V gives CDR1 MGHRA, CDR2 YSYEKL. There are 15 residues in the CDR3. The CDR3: CASSQTQTSSYEQYF. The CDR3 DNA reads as TGCGCCAGCAGCCAGACTCAGACAAGCTCCTACGAGCAGTACTTC.

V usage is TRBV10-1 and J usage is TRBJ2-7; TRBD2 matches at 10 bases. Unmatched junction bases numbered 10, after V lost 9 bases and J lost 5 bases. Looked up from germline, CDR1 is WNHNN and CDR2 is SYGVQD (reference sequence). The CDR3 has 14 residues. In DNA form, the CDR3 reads TGCGCCAGTGCCACTAGCGGGAAAAGTAACGAGCAGTACTTC. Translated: CASATSGKSNEQYF.

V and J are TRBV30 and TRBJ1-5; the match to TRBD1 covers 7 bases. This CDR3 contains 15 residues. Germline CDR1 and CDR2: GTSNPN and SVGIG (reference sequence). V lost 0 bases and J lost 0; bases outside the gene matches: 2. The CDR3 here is CAWSVAGGSNQPQHF. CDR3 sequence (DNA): TGTGCCTGGAGTGTCGCAGGGGGTAGCAATCAGCCCCAGCATTTT.

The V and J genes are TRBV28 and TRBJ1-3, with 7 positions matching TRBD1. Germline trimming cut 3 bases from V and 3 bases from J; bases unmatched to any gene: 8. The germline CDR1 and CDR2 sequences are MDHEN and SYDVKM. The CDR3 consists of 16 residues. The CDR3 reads CASSFTRGRVGNTIYF. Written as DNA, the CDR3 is TGTGCCAGCAGTTTCACGAGGGGGCGCGTTGGAAACACCATATATTTT.

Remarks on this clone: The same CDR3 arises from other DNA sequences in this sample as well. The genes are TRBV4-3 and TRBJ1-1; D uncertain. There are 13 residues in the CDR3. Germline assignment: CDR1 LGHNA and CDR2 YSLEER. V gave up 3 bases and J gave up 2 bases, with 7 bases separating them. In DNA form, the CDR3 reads TGCGCCAGCAGCCAGGGAGGCAACACTGAAGCTTTCTTT. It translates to CASSQGGNTEAFF.